This T cell receptor beta chain was captured in a study of OX40 agonist ivuxolimab in advanced cancers. About the research overall: Patients receiving dose escalation had hepatocellular carcinoma, melanoma, renal cell or head and neck cancer.

Losses at the gene ends were 1 base for V and 1 base for J; bases not matched to a gene: 3. From germline, CDR1 is SGHTA and CDR2 FQGNSA. CDR3 length: 15 amino acids. Clones were sequenced by immunoSEQ multiplex PCR, and TCRdb holds only the in-frame ones, with some missing. This sample has fewer than 70,000 clones, with roughly 89% found just once. Findings and caveats of the study: The mean number of expanded clones was higher in CD8+ T cells than in CD4+.

The sampling schedule covered blood at baseline, cycle 4 day 1, and cycle 7 day 1. This clone appeared a few times. Its target is not known. This TCR was recovered from an adult with an advanced solid tumor such as melanoma, head and neck, liver or kidney cancer. The starting material was CD4+ or CD8+ T cells sorted from blood, obtained in a trial of the OX40 agonist ivuxolimab. The chain recombines TRBV7-2 with TRBJ2-5, with 7 bases matching TRBD2. The DNA for the CDR3 is TGTGCCAGCAGCTTAGTCGCTAGCGGCCAAGAGACCCAGTACTTC. It specifies CASSLVASGQETQYF.